This T cell receptor (beta chain) originates from a study of T-cell memory formation after mild COVID-19. For the study at large: In these data, TCR clusters were largely donor specific.

Regarding the study as a whole: The main location of contracting CD4+ clones was CM and EM, and that of contracting CD8+ clones was EMRA. Certain responding clones were present in pre-infection memory, suggesting participation of cross-reactive memory.

Of note for this clonotype: Its antigen is still unknown.

Each CDR3 protein gets one entry after TCRdb re-called the 5' RACE reads with MiXCR. The table lists around 99,000 distinct CDR3 sequences, around 14% of them singletons. J lost 0 bases, V lost 7 bases, and 15 bases had no gene match. This CDR3 is built from 18 residues. Specimen: PBMCs or a T cell subset sorted from them (not recorded which). The V gene is TRBV23-1, the J gene TRBJ1-3, with TRBD1 matching 7 bases. TRBV23-1 is marked as an open reading frame, function uncertain. This TCR was sampled from a man younger than 35 who had mild COVID-19 (a few samples of this study predate the infection). Cell type and time point are not known. CDR3 loop: CASTGPGQPQYSGNTIYF. CDR3 DNA: TGCGCCAGCACTGGCCCGGGACAGCCTCAGTACTCTGGAAACACCATATATTTT.